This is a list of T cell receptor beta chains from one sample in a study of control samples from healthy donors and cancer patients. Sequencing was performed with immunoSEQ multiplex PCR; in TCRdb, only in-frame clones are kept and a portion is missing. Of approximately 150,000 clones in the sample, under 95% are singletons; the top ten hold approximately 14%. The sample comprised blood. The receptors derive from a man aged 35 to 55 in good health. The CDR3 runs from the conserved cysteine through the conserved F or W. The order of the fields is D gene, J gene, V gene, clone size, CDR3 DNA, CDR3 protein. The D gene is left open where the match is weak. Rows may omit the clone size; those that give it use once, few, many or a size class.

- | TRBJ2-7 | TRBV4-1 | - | TGCGCCAGCAGCCAAGGACTTGTGCGACGAGGCACGACTTACGAGCAGTACTTC | CASSQGLVRRGTTYEQYF
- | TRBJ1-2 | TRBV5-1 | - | TGCGCCAGCAGCTTGACCCTTTCGAGCTATGGCTACACCTTC | CASSLTLSSYGYTF
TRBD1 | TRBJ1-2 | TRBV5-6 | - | TGTGCCAGCAGCTTGGGGGGACAGGGCTACACCTTC | CASSLGGQGYTF
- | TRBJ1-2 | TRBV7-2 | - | TGTGCCAGCAGCTCCAACCGCTATGGCTACACCTTC | CASSSNRYGYTF
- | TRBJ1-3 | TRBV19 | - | TGTGCCAGTAGTATGAGGCGGAGTGTCTCTGGAAACACCATATATTTT | CASSMRRSVSGNTIYF
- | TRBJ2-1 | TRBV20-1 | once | TGCAGTGCTAGTCGGAGCTCCTACAATGAGCAGTTCTTC | CSASRSSYNEQFF
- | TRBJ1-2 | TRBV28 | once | TGTGCCAGCAGTTTATCCCCGGGGGGCTCGAATGGCTACACCTTC | CASSLSPGGSNGYTF
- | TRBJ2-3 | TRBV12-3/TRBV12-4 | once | TGTGCCAGCGGATGGCGTAGCACAAATACGCAGTATTTT | CASGWRSTNTQYF
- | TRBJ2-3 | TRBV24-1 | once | TGTGCCACCAGTGATTTCGGCAGCACAGATACGCAGTATTTT | CATSDFGSTDTQYF
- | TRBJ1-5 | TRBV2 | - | TGTGCCAGCAGTGAGGACGGGGGGAGCGGAAGTTATCAGCCCCAGCATTTT | CASSEDGGSGSYQPQHF
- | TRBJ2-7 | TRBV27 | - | TGTGCCAGCAGTTTTGGACGGAACTACGAGCAGTACTTC | CASSFGRNYEQYF
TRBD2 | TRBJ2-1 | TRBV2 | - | TGTGCCAGCGTGTCACGTGGTCTAGCGGGGACAAATGAGCAGTTCTTC | CASVSRGLAGTNEQFF
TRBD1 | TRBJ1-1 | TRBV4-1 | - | TGCGCCAGCAGCCAAGAGGGAACAGGGGGAATGTATGCTTTCTTT | CASSQEGTGGMYAFF
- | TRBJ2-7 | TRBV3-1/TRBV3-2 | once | TGTGCCAGCAGCCAAGTGCTAGACCTCTACGAGCAGTACTTC | CASSQVLDLYEQYF
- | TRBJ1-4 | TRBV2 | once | TGTGCCAGCAGTGAACCGTCAGGGACCGTTGAAAAACTGTTTTTT | CASSEPSGTVEKLFF
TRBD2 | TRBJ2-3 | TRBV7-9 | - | TGTGCCAGCAGCTTAGCCGTCCTAGCGGGAGGCGGTAGAGATACGCAGTATTTT | CASSLAVLAGGGRDTQYF
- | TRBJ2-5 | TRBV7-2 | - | TGTGCCAGCAGCTTAGGGTATAGAGAGACCCAGTACTTC | CASSLGYRETQYF
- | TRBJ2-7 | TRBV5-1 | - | TGCGCCAGCAGCTTGCTCAGGGGGGACGAGCAGTACTTC | CASSLLRGDEQYF
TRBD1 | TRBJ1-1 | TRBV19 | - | TGTGCCAGTAGTGACCTCCCGGGACAGGGCCACACTGAAGCTTTCTTT | CASSDLPGQGHTEAFF
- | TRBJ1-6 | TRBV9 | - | TGTGCCAGCAGCGTAGGAGGCTCCGGGAGGACTAATTCACCCCTCCACTTT | CASSVGGSGRTNSPLHF
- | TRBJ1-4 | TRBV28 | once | TGTGCCAGCAGTCCAAGGGGGGCAGCGGCTAATGAAAAACTGTTTTTT | CASSPRGAAANEKLFF
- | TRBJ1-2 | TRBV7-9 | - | TGTGCCAGCACCCAGACAGGAGGGGGCTACACCTTC | CASTQTGGGYTF
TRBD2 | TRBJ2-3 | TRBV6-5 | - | TGTGCCAGCAGTTACGGACTAGCTACAGATACGCAGTATTTT | CASSYGLATDTQYF